A selection of T cell receptor beta chains follows, all from one sample in a study of T cell responses to AZD1222 COVID-19 vaccine. Assay used: immunoSEQ multiplex PCR; TCRdb lists only in-frame clones, some missing. The data show about 130,000 clones, about nine tenths seen once. Specimen: peripheral blood, collected on day 0 of AZD1222 vaccination. The receptors here all came from an adult in good health. The CDR3 runs from the conserved cysteine through the conserved F or W. Fields, in order: D gene, CDR3 length, V gene, J gene, CDR3 protein. A D gene is named only where the DNA matches it firmly.

D gene: NA; CDR3 length: 16; V gene: TRBV7-9; J gene: TRBJ1-3; CDR3 protein: CASSLDGTISGNTIYF
D gene: NA; CDR3 length: 15; V gene: TRBV5-5; J gene: TRBJ1-6; CDR3 protein: CASSPGGGFNSPLHF
D gene: NA; CDR3 length: 13; V gene: TRBV11-2; J gene: TRBJ2-3; CDR3 protein: CASSHWVSDTQYF
D gene: TRBD1; CDR3 length: 17; V gene: TRBV18; J gene: TRBJ1-2; CDR3 protein: CASSPLTGTTHPDGYTF
D gene: NA; CDR3 length: 17; V gene: TRBV28; J gene: TRBJ1-4; CDR3 protein: CASSVGGGGPTNEKLFF
D gene: NA; CDR3 length: 14; V gene: TRBV6-1; J gene: TRBJ1-1; CDR3 protein: CASSEKPMNTEAFF
D gene: NA; CDR3 length: 13; V gene: TRBV12-3/TRBV12-4; J gene: TRBJ1-1; CDR3 protein: CASSSGNAAEAFF
D gene: NA; CDR3 length: 13; V gene: TRBV6-5; J gene: TRBJ2-3; CDR3 protein: CASKGGNTDTQYF
D gene: NA; CDR3 length: 14; V gene: TRBV6-6; J gene: TRBJ2-7; CDR3 protein: CASSFSGGDYEQYF
D gene: NA; CDR3 length: 16; V gene: TRBV23-1; J gene: TRBJ1-6; CDR3 protein: CASLPSRTAYNSPLHF
D gene: NA; CDR3 length: 12; V gene: TRBV27; J gene: TRBJ1-1; CDR3 protein: CASGDRSTEAFF
D gene: NA; CDR3 length: 14; V gene: TRBV2; J gene: TRBJ2-1; CDR3 protein: CASSPFKAHLEQFF
D gene: NA; CDR3 length: 12; V gene: TRBV5-4; J gene: TRBJ1-5; CDR3 protein: CASSLPGQPQHF
D gene: NA; CDR3 length: 15; V gene: TRBV28; J gene: TRBJ1-5; CDR3 protein: CASSLHDVNNQPQHF
D gene: NA; CDR3 length: 14; V gene: TRBV5-1; J gene: TRBJ2-5; CDR3 protein: CASRFGTSGGTQYF
D gene: NA; CDR3 length: 18; V gene: TRBV6-2/TRBV6-3; J gene: TRBJ1-2; CDR3 protein: CASSYGGRNQGSGYGYTF
D gene: NA; CDR3 length: 11; V gene: TRBV5-4; J gene: TRBJ2-5; CDR3 protein: CASSSGGTQYF
D gene: TRBD2; CDR3 length: 15; V gene: TRBV5-1; J gene: TRBJ2-7; CDR3 protein: CASSPLAGGHYEQYF
D gene: NA; CDR3 length: 14; V gene: TRBV7-3; J gene: TRBJ1-6; CDR3 protein: CASSPSPRNSPLHF
D gene: NA; CDR3 length: 14; V gene: TRBV11-2; J gene: TRBJ2-7; CDR3 protein: CASSLAAPTYEQYF
D gene: TRBD1; CDR3 length: 15; V gene: TRBV9; J gene: TRBJ1-3; CDR3 protein: CASSGTGGSGNTIYF
D gene: NA; CDR3 length: 12; V gene: TRBV5-6; J gene: TRBJ1-4; CDR3 protein: CASSRDKEKLFF
D gene: NA; CDR3 length: 15; V gene: TRBV30; J gene: TRBJ1-2; CDR3 protein: CAWSHGGTANYGYTF
D gene: TRBD1; CDR3 length: 14; V gene: TRBV6-5; J gene: TRBJ2-7; CDR3 protein: CASSYAGQAYEQYF
D gene: NA; CDR3 length: 13; V gene: TRBV7-9; J gene: TRBJ1-1; CDR3 protein: CASSLGPMGEAFF
D gene: NA; CDR3 length: 13; V gene: TRBV5-4; J gene: TRBJ1-2; CDR3 protein: CASSLQGVMGYTF
D gene: NA; CDR3 length: 15; V gene: TRBV10-1; J gene: TRBJ2-1; CDR3 protein: CASSERGLSYNEQFF
D gene: TRBD1; CDR3 length: 14; V gene: TRBV2; J gene: TRBJ2-3; CDR3 protein: CASARDRNTDTQYF
D gene: TRBD1; CDR3 length: 11; V gene: TRBV7-9; J gene: TRBJ1-4; CDR3 protein: CASTGQEKLFF
D gene: NA; CDR3 length: 13; V gene: TRBV10-3; J gene: TRBJ2-5; CDR3 protein: CAISDSGQETQYF
D gene: NA; CDR3 length: 14; V gene: TRBV27; J gene: TRBJ1-5; CDR3 protein: CASSLGSGNQPQHF
D gene: NA; CDR3 length: 15; V gene: TRBV2; J gene: TRBJ1-6; CDR3 protein: CASSPQGSYNSPLHF
D gene: NA; CDR3 length: 15; V gene: TRBV5-1; J gene: TRBJ2-3; CDR3 protein: CASSQGDPRTDTQYF
D gene: TRBD1; CDR3 length: 13; V gene: TRBV7-9; J gene: TRBJ1-1; CDR3 protein: CASSKGAATEAFF
D gene: NA; CDR3 length: 14; V gene: TRBV6-6; J gene: TRBJ1-1; CDR3 protein: CASSYLPPAAEAFF
D gene: NA; CDR3 length: 12; V gene: TRBV12-3/TRBV12-4; J gene: TRBJ2-7; CDR3 protein: CASSRLTYEQYF
D gene: NA; CDR3 length: 13; V gene: TRBV6-5; J gene: TRBJ2-1; CDR3 protein: CASSYNDGKGQFF